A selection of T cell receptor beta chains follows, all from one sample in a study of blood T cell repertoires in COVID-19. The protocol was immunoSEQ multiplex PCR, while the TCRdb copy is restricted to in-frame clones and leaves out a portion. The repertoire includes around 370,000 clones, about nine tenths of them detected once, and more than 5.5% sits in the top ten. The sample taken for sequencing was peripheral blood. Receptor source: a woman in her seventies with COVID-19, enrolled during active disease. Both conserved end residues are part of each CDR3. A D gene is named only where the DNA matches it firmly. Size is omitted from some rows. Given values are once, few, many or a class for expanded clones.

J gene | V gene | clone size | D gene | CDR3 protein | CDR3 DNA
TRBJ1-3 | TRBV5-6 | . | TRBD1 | CASSWTGTGLSGNTIYF | TGTGCCAGCAGCTGGACCGGGACAGGGCTCTCTGGAAACACCATATATTTT
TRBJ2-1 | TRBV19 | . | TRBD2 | CASSITSGGPYNEQFF | TGTGCCAGTAGTATTACTAGCGGGGGTCCCTACAATGAGCAGTTCTTC
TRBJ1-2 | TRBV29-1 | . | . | CSVGGSSGGYTF | TGCAGCGTTGGAGGGTCCTCTGGTGGCTACACCTTC
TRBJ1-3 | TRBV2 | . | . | CASSVPQGGSGNTIYF | TGTGCCAGCAGTGTCCCCCAAGGCGGCTCTGGAAACACCATATATTTT
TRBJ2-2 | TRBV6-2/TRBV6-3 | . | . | CASSFPPWGRFNTGELFF | TGTGCCAGCAGTTTCCCCCCCTGGGGCAGGTTTAACACCGGGGAGCTGTTTTTT
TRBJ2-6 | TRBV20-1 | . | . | CSARYQNVLTF | TGCAGTGCTCGCTACCAAAACGTCCTGACTTTC
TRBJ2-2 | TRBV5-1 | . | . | CASSLGPLANTGELFF | TGCGCCAGCAGCTTGGGCCCACTAGCGAACACCGGGGAGCTGTTTTTT
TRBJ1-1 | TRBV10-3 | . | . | CAIAGNTEAFF | TGTGCCATCGCGGGAAACACTGAAGCTTTCTTT
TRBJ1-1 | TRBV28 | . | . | CASSLGPQMNTEAFF | TGTGCCAGCAGTTTAGGGCCTCAAATGAACACTGAAGCTTTCTTT
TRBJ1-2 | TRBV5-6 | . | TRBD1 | CASTLNRGPWGYTF | TGTGCCAGCACGCTTAACAGGGGCCCCTGGGGCTACACCTTC
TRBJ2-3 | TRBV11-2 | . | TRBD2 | CASSSTSGVADTQYF | TGTGCCAGCAGTTCTACTAGCGGGGTCGCAGATACGCAGTATTTT
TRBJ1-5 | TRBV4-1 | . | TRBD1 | CASSHLGQGNQPQHF | TGCGCCAGCAGCCACCTCGGACAGGGCAATCAGCCCCAGCATTTT
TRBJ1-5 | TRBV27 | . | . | CASSLGKGGQPQHF | TGTGCCAGCAGTTTGGGGAAGGGAGGTCAGCCCCAGCATTTT
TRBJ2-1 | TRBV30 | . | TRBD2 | CAWSVLAGEVNEQFF | TGTGCCTGGAGTGTACTTGCGGGGGAGGTGAATGAGCAGTTCTTC
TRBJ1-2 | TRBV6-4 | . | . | CASSDATYDYGYTF | TGTGCCAGCAGTGACGCGACTTACGACTATGGCTACACCTTC
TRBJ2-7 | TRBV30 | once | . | CAWKYGGSEQYF | TGTGCCTGGAAGTACGGGGGAAGCGAGCAGTACTTC
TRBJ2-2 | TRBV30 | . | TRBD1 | CAWSVLSWTGEDYTGELFF | TGTGCCTGGAGTGTACTGTCCTGGACAGGGGAGGATTACACCGGGGAGCTGTTTTTT
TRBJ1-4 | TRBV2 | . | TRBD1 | CASSVTGGTNEKLFF | TGTGCCAGCAGTGTGACAGGGGGGACTAATGAAAAACTGTTTTTT
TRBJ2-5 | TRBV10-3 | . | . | CAISESSGSQTQYF | TGTGCCATCAGTGAGTCATCAGGGTCCCAGACCCAGTACTTC
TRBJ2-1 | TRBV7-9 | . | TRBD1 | CASINPGQGSYNEQFF | TGTGCCAGCATCAATCCGGGACAGGGCTCCTACAATGAGCAGTTCTTC
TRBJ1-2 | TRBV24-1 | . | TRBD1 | CATSPGQGAGYGYTF | TGTGCCACCAGCCCGGGACAGGGGGCGGGCTATGGCTACACCTTC
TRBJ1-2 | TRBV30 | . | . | CAWSVRGWGYGYTF | TGTGCCTGGAGTGTACGGGGGTGGGGCTATGGCTACACCTTC
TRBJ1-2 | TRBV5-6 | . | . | CASSPKGGGYTF | TGTGCCAGCAGCCCAAAGGGAGGCGGCTACACCTTC
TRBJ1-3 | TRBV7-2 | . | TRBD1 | CASSPSTGVGNTIYF | TGTGCCAGCAGCCCTTCGACAGGGGTTGGAAACACCATATATTTT
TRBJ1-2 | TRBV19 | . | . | CASSIPGALIGYTF | TGTGCCAGTAGTATCCCAGGGGCCCTTATCGGCTACACCTTC
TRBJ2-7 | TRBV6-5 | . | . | CASNATGPPYEQYF | TGTGCCAGCAACGCTACAGGTCCGCCCTACGAGCAGTACTTC
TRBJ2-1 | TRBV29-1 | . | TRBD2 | CSERLLAGDYEQFF | TGCAGCGAACGATTACTAGCGGGGGATTATGAGCAGTTCTTC
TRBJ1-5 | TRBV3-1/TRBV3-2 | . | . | CASSHGNRWDQPQHF | TGTGCCAGCAGCCACGGAAACAGATGGGATCAGCCCCAGCATTTT
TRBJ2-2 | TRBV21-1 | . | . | CASSRWTGGVDTGELFF | TGTGCCAGCAGCCGTTGGACAGGGGGAGTGGACACCGGGGAGCTGTTTTTT
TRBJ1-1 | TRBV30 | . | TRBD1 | CAWSASRTGGTEAFF | TGTGCCTGGAGCGCTTCCAGGACAGGGGGCACTGAAGCTTTCTTT
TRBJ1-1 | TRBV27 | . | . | CASSIHPDGTEAFF | TGTGCCAGCAGTATACACCCCGATGGCACTGAAGCTTTCTTT
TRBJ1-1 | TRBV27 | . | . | CASSLTGFGATEAFF | TGTGCCAGCAGTCTGACAGGATTCGGGGCCACTGAAGCTTTCTTT
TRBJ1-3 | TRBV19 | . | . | CASKDISGNTIYF | TGTGCCAGTAAGGACATCTCTGGAAACACCATATATTTT
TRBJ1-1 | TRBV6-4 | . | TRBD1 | CASRVRQGITEAFF | TGTGCCAGCAGAGTTCGACAGGGTATCACTGAAGCTTTCTTT
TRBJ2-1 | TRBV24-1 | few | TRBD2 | CATSPTSGGTYNEQFF | TGTGCCACCAGCCCGACTAGCGGGGGAACCTACAATGAGCAGTTCTTC
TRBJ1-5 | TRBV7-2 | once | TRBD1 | CASSPRQGASNQPQHF | TGTGCCAGCAGCCCGCGACAGGGGGCCTCCAATCAGCCCCAGCATTTT
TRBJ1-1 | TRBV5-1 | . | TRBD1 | CASSFVPGQGGDTEAFF | TGCGCCAGCAGCTTTGTACCAGGACAGGGCGGCGACACTGAAGCTTTCTTT
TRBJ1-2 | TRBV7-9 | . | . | CASSPAGGNYNYGYTF | TGTGCCAGCAGCCCAGCTGGGGGGAATTATAACTATGGCTACACCTTC
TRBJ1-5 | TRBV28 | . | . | CASSMDTRYSNQPQHF | TGTGCCAGCAGTATGGACACGCGTTATAGCAATCAGCCCCAGCATTTT
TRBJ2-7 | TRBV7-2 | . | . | CASSLGLLRAEQYF | TGTGCCAGCAGCTTGGGACTCCTGAGGGCCGAGCAGTACTTC
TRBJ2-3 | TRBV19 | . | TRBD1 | CATGDRGPDTQYF | TGTGCCACTGGGGACAGGGGTCCAGATACGCAGTATTTT
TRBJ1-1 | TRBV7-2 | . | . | CASSLAGRGTEAFF | TGTGCCAGCAGCTTAGCGGGGAGAGGCACTGAAGCTTTCTTT
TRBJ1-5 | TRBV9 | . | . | CASSVSSNQPQHF | TGTGCCAGCAGCGTCTCTAGCAATCAGCCCCAGCATTTT
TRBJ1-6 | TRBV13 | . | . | CASSQGTEYNSPLHF | TGTGCCAGCAGCCAGGGGACCGAATATAATTCACCCCTCCACTTT
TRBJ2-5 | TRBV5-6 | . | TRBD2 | CASSIGGFETQYF | TGTGCCAGCAGCATCGGGGGGTTCGAGACCCAGTACTTC
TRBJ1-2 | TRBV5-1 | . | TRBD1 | CASSLQGAANYGYTF | TGCGCCAGCAGCTTACAGGGGGCAGCTAACTATGGCTACACCTTC
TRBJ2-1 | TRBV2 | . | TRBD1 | CASSGRTGGFNEQFF | TGTGCCAGCAGTGGGAGGACAGGGGGTTTCAATGAGCAGTTCTTC
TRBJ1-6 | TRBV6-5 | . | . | CASSFRTPYNSPLHF | TGTGCCAGCAGTTTCCGGACACCGTATAATTCACCCCTCCACTTT
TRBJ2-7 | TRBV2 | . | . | CASTSDTFYEQYF | TGTGCCAGCACCTCGGACACCTTCTACGAGCAGTACTTC
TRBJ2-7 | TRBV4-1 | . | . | CASSRGGAPVYEQYF | TGCGCCAGCAGCCGGGGTGGGGCGCCGGTCTACGAGCAGTACTTC
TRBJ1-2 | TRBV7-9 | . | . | CASSLDGGNYGYTF | TGTGCCAGCAGCTTAGACGGAGGTAACTATGGCTACACCTTC